The 23 T cell receptor beta chains presented below share a single source sample, sequenced in a study of blood T cell repertoires in COVID-19. TCRdb's copy holds only in-frame clones and misses some; the assay was immunoSEQ multiplex PCR. This table has a few hundred thousand clones, 85% to 90% appearing once. Sequences were obtained from peripheral blood. The receptors derive from a man aged 50 to 59 with acute or convalescent COVID-19.

CDR3 nucleotide sequence: TGTGCCAGCAGCCAAGGACCAACAAGCGGTCAGCCCCAGCATTTT. Its translation: CASSQGPTSGQPQHF. This rearrangement joins TRBV3-1 (or the pseudogene TRBV3-2) to TRBJ1-5; D not certain. Germline assignment: CDR1 LGHDT and CDR2 YNNKEL (reference sequence). Trimming took 1 base from V and 6 from J, leaving 13 bases between them. The CDR3 is 15 residues long.

The chain is built from TRBV12-5 and TRBJ1-6; TRBD1 agrees at 9 bases. The CDR3 length is 15 residues. The J segment lost 10 bases and the V segment lost 6 bases, leaving 10 bases of the junction unmatched. Germline-derived CDR1 and CDR2 are LGHNT and FRNRAP. The CDR3 here is CASGTTGGFESPLHF. The DNA of the CDR3 is TGTGCTAGTGGAACAACAGGGGGCTTCGAATCACCCCTCCACTTT.

V and J are TRBV6-5 and TRBJ1-2; TRBD1 matches 7 bases. V shed 0 bases, J shed 4 bases, and the junction held 5 bases outside the gene matches. The length of the CDR3 is 15 residues. Per germline, CDR1 MNHEY and CDR2 SVGAGI. The DNA of the CDR3 is TGTGCCAGCAGTTACTCGCGGACAGGCAGCTATGGCTACACCTTC. Protein: CASSYSRTGSYGYTF.

This clone occurred once. This sequence joins TRBV3-1 (or the pseudogene TRBV3-2) and TRBJ2-3; TRBD1 aligns across 7 bases. V lost 4 bases to trimming and J lost 0 bases; unmatched junction nucleotides: 7. The CDR3 length is 16 residues. Germline CDR1 and CDR2: LGHDT and YNNKEL (reference sequence). CDR3: CASSPGTDTSTDTQYF. The DNA of the CDR3 is TGTGCCAGCAGCCCCGGGACAGACACTAGCACAGATACGCAGTATTTT.

The rearrangement uses TRBV6-1 and TRBJ1-6; perhaps TRBD1 as D (5 bases). Germline CDR1 reads MNHNS; CDR2 reads SASEGT. V lost 4 bases to trimming and J lost 8 bases, with 18 bases between them. The CDR3 is 16 amino acids. Written as DNA, the CDR3 is TGTGCCAGCAGTGGGGGGGTCCCTCAAGGATATTCACCCCTCCACTTT. This gives the protein CASSGGVPQGYSPLHF.

The chain combines TRBV11-2 with TRBJ1-5; D is undetermined. Trimming took 1 base from V and 3 from J, leaving 10 bases between them. CDR1 and CDR2 from the germline V gene are SGHAT and FQNNGV. CDR3 length equals 15 residues. The CDR3: CASSLAGGLNQPQHF. CDR3 bases: TGTGCCAGCAGCTTAGCTGGAGGGCTCAATCAGCCCCAGCATTTT.

V gene TRBV3-1 (or the pseudogene TRBV3-2) combines with J gene TRBJ2-2; a weak D match, TRBD1 (5 bases). The CDR3 spans 15 residues. Trimming removed 2 bases from V and 6 bases from J, with 13 bases in between. The germline CDR1 and CDR2 sequences are LGHDT and YNNKEL (reference sequence). The CDR3 region has the DNA TGTGCCAGCAGCCAACCAGACAGTATTGCCGGGGAGCTGTTTTTT. This translates into CASSQPDSIAGELFF.

The V call is TRBV14, the J call TRBJ1-1; 9 nucleotides align to TRBD1. This CDR3 comprises 16 residues. CDR1 SGHDN and CDR2 FVKESK come from the germline V gene. J gave up 3 bases and V 7 bases, and 12 bases lay outside the gene matches. DNA of the CDR3: TGTGCCAGCAAGCCCACAGGGGGCAGTTGGGACACTGAAGCTTTCTTT. It encodes CASKPTGGSWDTEAFF. Drawing the rest from reference TRBV14 and TRBJ1-1, the complete variable domain is EAGVTQFPSHSVIEKGQTVTLRCDPISGHDNLYWYRRVMGKEIKFLLHFVKESKQDESGMPNNRFLAERTGGTYSTLKVQPAELEDSGVYFCASKPTGGSWDTEAFFGQGTRLTVV.

Here the CDR3 DNA reads TGTGCCAGCAGCCAGCGGGACCCCCAGGAGCAGTACTTC. Its protein is CASSQRDPQEQYF. The V gene is TRBV6-5, the J gene TRBJ2-7; TRBD2 matches 7 bases. Germline V gives CDR1 MNHEY, CDR2 SVGAGI. The CDR3 is 13 residues long. Trimming at V came to 6 bases and at J to 7 bases, leaving 9 bases not matched to a gene.

This clone was recorded once. The chain links TRBV6-2 or TRBV6-3 to TRBJ1-5, with D maybe TRBD1 (6 bases). The CDR3 extends over 14 amino acids. Trimming removed 5 bases at V and 9 bases at J, with 17 bases between. Germline V gives CDR1 MNHEY, CDR2 SVGEGT. CDR3 DNA sequence: TGTGCCAGCAGTCCCAGGGGTCTCCAGTGGCCCCAGCATTTT. As protein: CASSPRGLQWPQHF.

The rearrangement joins TRBV7-6 to TRBJ2-1; 8 bases map to TRBD1. Losses at the gene ends were 1 base for V and 1 base for J; bases not matched to a gene: 6. The CDR3 contains 17 residues. Germline CDR1 SGHVS, CDR2 FNYEAQ. CDR3 DNA sequence: TGTGCCAGCAGCTTAGGATCCAGGGGGCAATCCTACAATGAGCAGTTCTTC. This encodes CASSLGSRGQSYNEQFF.

The chain joins TRBV30 to TRBJ2-3, with 10 bases lining up with TRBD2. In germline, CDR1 is GTSNPN, CDR2 SVGIG (reference sequence). The trim removed 4 bases at V and 3 bases at J, leaving 4 bases unmatched. The length of the CDR3 is 14 residues. This CDR3 is CAWNLAGGTDTQYF. The CDR3 DNA follows: TGTGCCTGGAACTTAGCGGGGGGAACAGATACGCAGTATTTT.

The sample holds a few counts of this clone. The chain is built from TRBV30 and TRBJ1-4, with D unresolved. The CDR3 is made up of 14 amino acids. The V gene lost 4 bases and the J gene lost 0 bases, with 9 bases spanning the gap. The germline V gene has CDR1 GTSNPN and CDR2 SVGIG (reference sequence). The CDR3 sequence is CAWTGKATNEKLFF. In nucleotides, the CDR3 is TGTGCCTGGACGGGAAAAGCAACTAATGAAAAACTGTTTTTT.

The chain's CDR3 is CASSVGDRIQETQYF. The CDR3 DNA sequence: TGTGCCAGCAGCGTAGGGGACAGAATACAAGAGACCCAGTACTTC. The chain is built from TRBV9 and TRBJ2-5; TRBD1 matches 7 bases. This CDR3 contains 15 residues. V shed 0 bases and J 2 bases; nucleotides not matched to a gene: 4. Germline-derived CDR1 and CDR2 are SGDLS and YYNGEE.

The V and J genes are TRBV21-1 and TRBJ2-3; the DNA was not compared with TRBD2, the D call given in the table. TRBV21-1 counts as a pseudogene. The CDR3 is made up of 16 amino acids. Here the CDR3 DNA reads TGTGCCAGCAGCACGAGGGGCCGGGGGGGAACAGATACGCAGTATTTT. As protein: CASSTRGRGGTDTQYF.

This clone was counted between two and nine times. The chain employs TRBV6-5 and TRBJ1-5, with 10 positions matching TRBD1. CDR3 size: 15 residues. In germline, CDR1 is MNHEY, CDR2 SVGAGI. J gave up 5 bases and V 8 bases, and 9 bases lay outside the gene matches. The CDR3 coding sequence is TGTGCCAGCCACCGGGACAGGGGACCCGATCAGCCCCAGCATTTT. This encodes CASHRDRGPDQPQHF.

The chain recombines TRBV7-9 with TRBJ2-7, with D tentatively TRBD2 (5 bases). The CDR3 extends over 13 amino acids. Deletions cut 8 bases from V and 0 bases from J, with 11 bases between. Looked up from germline, CDR1 is SEHNR and CDR2 is FQNEAQ (reference sequence). The chain's CDR3 is CASGLGSSYEQYF. The CDR3 DNA is TGTGCCAGCGGACTCGGAAGCTCCTACGAGCAGTACTTC.

The chain uses TRBV7-9 and TRBJ1-5; D gene unclear. The CDR3 has 13 amino acids. Trimming cost V 4 bases and J 7 bases, with 11 bases left between them. Germline V CDR1 and CDR2: SEHNR, FQNEAQ (reference sequence). The CDR3 spells CASSSSSGQPQHF. The CDR3 region has the DNA TGTGCCAGCAGCTCTAGCTCGGGGCAGCCCCAGCATTTT.

J is TRBJ1-4 and V is TRBV7-7; 8 nucleotides line up with TRBD1. There are 15 residues in the CDR3. The ends lost 2 bases at V and 7 bases at J; junction bases unmatched: 6. Germline V gives CDR1 SSHAT, CDR2 FNYEAQ (reference sequence). The chain's CDR3 is CASSLTDREVEKLFF. As DNA, the CDR3 is TGTGCCAGCAGCTTAACGGACAGGGAGGTTGAAAAACTGTTTTTT.

The V call is TRBV3-1 (or the pseudogene TRBV3-2), the J call TRBJ2-3, with D possibly matching TRBD2 (6 bases). Per germline, CDR1 LGHDT and CDR2 YNNKEL (reference sequence). This CDR3 contains 14 residues. V shed 2 bases and J shed 1 base, with 7 bases lying between them. CDR3 DNA: TGTGCCAGCAGCCAAAGCGGGCGCACAGATACGCAGTATTTT. Amino acid sequence: CASSQSGRTDTQYF.

The rearrangement uses TRBV5-1 and TRBJ1-6, with TRBD1 identical over 10 bases. The germline CDR1 and CDR2 sequences are SGHRS and YFSETQ. The CDR3 loop spans 14 amino acids. The junction had 2 bases not matched to a gene; V was cut back by 3 bases and J by 8 bases. The CDR3 here is CASSSGTGDSPLHF. The CDR3 DNA reads TGCGCCAGCAGCTCCGGGACAGGGGATTCACCCCTCCACTTT.

This clone was recorded once. The rearrangement uses TRBV6-1 and TRBJ1-4; 12 bases line up with TRBD1. Germline CDR1 is MNHNS and CDR2 is SASEGT. This CDR3 is 18 amino acids long. After removal of 4 bases from V and 2 bases from J, the junction contained 8 bases not matched to a gene. The CDR3 region has the DNA TGTGCCAGCAGTGTCGGGACAGGGGGCATCCCGACTAATGAAAAACTGTTTTTT. It translates to CASSVGTGGIPTNEKLFF.

CDR3 DNA sequence: TGTGCCAGACCGGGACATGTGAATTCACCCCTCCACTTT. This sequence encodes CARPGHVNSPLHF. The chain recombines TRBV21-1 with TRBJ1-6; TRBD1 is the table's D call, not checked against the DNA. TRBV21-1 is reported as a pseudogene. This CDR3 is 13 amino acids long.